This T cell receptor (beta chain) was sequenced in a study of brain T cells in children with intractable seizures. V lost 7 bases and J lost 9, with 10 bases in between. The CDR3 is made up of 12 amino acids. Germline V gene lookup returns CDR1 LNHDA and CDR2 SQIVND (reference sequence). Only cases whose brain tissue showed the highest T cell transcript signatures were sequenced. Libraries were prepared by immunoSEQ multiplex PCR; TCRdb keeps only in-frame clonotypes and omits some of them. The repertoire holds tens of thousands of clones, with around 93% as singletons. The sequencing used peripheral blood, collected at surgery. This chain connects TRBV19 to TRBJ1-6; TRBD1 might be the D (6 bases). This clonotype was sampled from a boy in the first two years of life with tuberous sclerosis and intractable seizures. CDR3 amino acids: CASKQGGSPLHF. In DNA, the CDR3 is TGTGCCAGTAAACAGGGAGGTTCACCCCTCCACTTT. The full variable domain, completed using reference TRBV19 and TRBJ1-6, is DGGITQSPKYLFRKEGQNVTLSCEQNLNHDAMYWYRQDPGQGLRLIYYSQIVNDFQKGDIAEGYSVSREKKESFPLTVTSAQKNPTAFYLCASKQGGSPLHFGNGTRLTVT.